The 6 T cell receptor beta chains below all came from one sample that was sequenced in a study of shared clonotypes between healthy human individuals. Sequenced by immunoSEQ multiplex PCR; TCRdb stores in-frame clones only, minus some. The table includes 1,400,000 or so clones, 98% detected once. The sample comprised naive CD4+ T cells sorted from blood. Subset: CD45RA+ positively selected. The receptors were sampled from a man in his thirties or forties in good health.

The J gene is TRBJ2-3, the V gene TRBV9; TRBD2 aligns across 10 bases. Germline V gene lookup returns CDR1 SGDLS and CDR2 YYNGEE. There are 16 residues in the CDR3. Trimming at V came to 3 bases and at J to 2 bases, leaving 6 bases not matched to a gene. The CDR3 sequence is CASSGGLAFYTDTQYF. The CDR3 DNA reads as TGTGCCAGCAGCGGGGGACTAGCGTTTTACACAGATACGCAGTATTTT.

Comments on this clone: Other nucleotide sequences in the sample specify the same CDR3. This chain connects TRBV5-1 to TRBJ2-5; D tentatively fits TRBD1 or TRBD2 (7 bases each). This CDR3 has 15 amino acids. Deletions cut 3 bases from V and 2 bases from J, with 14 bases between. Germline-derived CDR1 and CDR2 are SGHRS and YFSETQ. The CDR3 region has the DNA TGCGCCAGCAGCTACAGACAGGGAGGGCAAGAGACCCAGTACTTC. It specifies CASSYRQGGQETQYF.

The rearrangement uses TRBV6-5 and TRBJ2-7; D call uncertain. V dropped 4 bases and J dropped 1 base, with 8 bases sitting between them. The germline V gene encodes CDR1 MNHEY and CDR2 SVGAGI. The CDR3 contains 13 residues. The CDR3 spells CASSFRRSYEQYF. The CDR3 bases are TGTGCCAGCAGTTTTCGGAGATCCTACGAGCAGTACTTC.

The CDR3 nucleotides read TGTGCCAGCAGCCAACTAGCGGGAGGAAGTACGTCGCAGTATTTT. Its protein is CASSQLAGGSTSQYF. The J gene is TRBJ2-3, the V gene TRBV2; 12 bases align to TRBD2. The CDR3 extends over 15 amino acids. Unmatched junction bases numbered 11, after V lost 6 bases and J lost 10 bases. CDR1 and CDR2 (germline): SNHLY, FYNNEI.

This chain joins TRBV19 and TRBJ1-5; D might be TRBD1 (6 bases). From germline, CDR1 is LNHDA and CDR2 SQIVND (reference sequence). V dropped 7 bases and J dropped 7 bases, with 20 bases sitting between them. This CDR3 contains 15 residues. CDR3 DNA: TGTGCCAGTAACGAGGGGGTATTAAGATCGCAGCCCCAGCATTTT. This sequence encodes CASNEGVLRSQPQHF.

The chain combines TRBV11-3 with TRBJ2-1; 14 bases match TRBD2. The CDR3 totals 17 residues. The V segment lost 1 base and the J segment 9 bases; nucleotides outside the gene matches: 8. Germline V gives CDR1 SGHNT, CDR2 YENEEA. CDR3 coding DNA: TGTGCCAGCAGCTTAGTGAGCACGGGACTAGCGGGAGTTGAGCAGTTCTTC. It is translated as CASSLVSTGLAGVEQFF.